This T cell receptor (beta chain) was identified during a study of technical replicates of blood from a few donors. CDR3 length: 15 amino acids. The V gene end was trimmed by 4 bases and the J gene end by 1 base; junction bases not matched to a gene: 4. Per the germline V gene, CDR1 is MGHRA and CDR2 is YSYEKL. The repertoire was sequenced with immunoSEQ multiplex PCR; TCRdb's copy has only in-frame clones and lacks some. The repertoire holds some 80,000 clones, just over 90% seen once, with 0.25% in the top ten. The sample comprised T cells isolated from PBMCs. The J gene is TRBJ1-3, the V gene TRBV4-1, with 7 bases fitting TRBD1. This TCR was sampled from a human donor in good health. CDR3 loop: CASSPYRGSGNTIYF. Here the CDR3 DNA reads TGCGCCAGCAGCCCATACAGGGGATCTGGAAACACCATATATTTT.